This is a list of T cell receptor beta chains from one sample in a study of cytomegalovirus exposure and HLA in healthy donors. Profiled with immunoSEQ multiplex PCR; TCRdb holds only in-frame clones, not every one. The table includes some 130,000 clones, roughly 75% detected once. Sample: PBMCs. Receptor source: a young man in good health. Each CDR3 is given with its conserved first and last residue. D genes are given only for firm matches. Expanded clones are given a class, and other clones once, few, many or no size at all.

V gene	clone size	J gene	D gene	CDR3 DNA	CDR3 protein
TRBV6-5	.	TRBJ1-3	.	TGTGCCAGCAGTCCCTCGTTTTACTCTGGAAACACCATATATTTT	CASSPSFYSGNTIYF
TRBV6-1	.	TRBJ2-7	.	TGTGCCAGCAGTGAAGAGGGGGATACCTACGAGCAGTACTTC	CASSEEGDTYEQYF
TRBV7-7	.	TRBJ2-5	TRBD2	TGTGCCAGCAGTCCCAGCGGGAGTGGAGAGACCCAGTACTTC	CASSPSGSGETQYF
TRBV7-9	once	TRBJ2-7	.	TGTGCCAGCAGCTTGTTGGCAGGTTCCTACGAGCAGTACTTC	CASSLLAGSYEQYF
TRBV19	few	TRBJ2-2	TRBD2	TGTGCCGGGGGGGACACCGGGGAGCTGTTTTTT	CAGGDTGELFF
TRBV19	.	TRBJ1-4	.	TGTGCCAGTAGTATGCTCGGGGAAAAACTGTTTTTT	CASSMLGEKLFF
TRBV27	.	TRBJ1-5	.	TGTGCCAGCGGCGAGGTTCAGCCCCAGCATTTT	CASGEVQPQHF
TRBV29-1	.	TRBJ2-1	TRBD1	TGCAGCGTTGGAAACACAGGGGATGAGCAGTTCTTC	CSVGNTGDEQFF
TRBV4-2	once	TRBJ1-2	.	TGTGCCAGCAGCCAAGACGCCGAGGGGGTGTTCTATGGCTACACCTTC	CASSQDAEGVFYGYTF
TRBV7-2	.	TRBJ2-3	.	TGTGCCAGCAGCCAGGTTGCCGGCACAGATACGCAGTATTTT	CASSQVAGTDTQYF
TRBV7-3	.	TRBJ2-3	.	TGTGCCAGCAGCCTTCTGTCTAGCACAGATACGCAGTATTTT	CASSLLSSTDTQYF
TRBV15	.	TRBJ2-7	TRBD2	TGTGCCACCCGTCCTAGCGGGAGCTACGAGCAGTACTTC	CATRPSGSYEQYF
TRBV6-6	once	TRBJ2-5	.	TGTGCCAGCAGCCCCCTAGGTCCGACCCGGGAGGAGACCCAGTACTTC	CASSPLGPTREETQYF
TRBV7-8	.	TRBJ2-3	TRBD2	TGTGCCAGCAGCTTAGGGGGACTAGCGGGTCGGACAGATACGCAGTATTTT	CASSLGGLAGRTDTQYF
TRBV6-4	.	TRBJ1-5	TRBD1	TGTGCCAGCAGTGACGTCGGGGTGGGACAGAGGAATCAGCCCCAGCATTTT	CASSDVGVGQRNQPQHF
TRBV4-1	.	TRBJ1-3	TRBD1	TGCGCCAGCAGCCAAGAAGGGGCAGGGGGGTTCTCTGGAAACACCATATATTTT	CASSQEGAGGFSGNTIYF
TRBV19	once	TRBJ1-5	.	TGTGCCAGTAGTAACAGCCGGACAGCGCATAGCAATCAGCCCCAGCATTTT	CASSNSRTAHSNQPQHF
TRBV7-3	.	TRBJ2-5	TRBD1	TGTGCCAGCAGCCGCGGGACAGGGGGGCCTTGGGGCCAAGAGACCCAGTACTTC	CASSRGTGGPWGQETQYF
TRBV6-5	few	TRBJ1-3	.	TGTGCCAGCAGCCTAACAGGAGTGAAAAACACCATATATTTT	CASSLTGVKNTIYF
TRBV27	.	TRBJ2-7	TRBD2	TGTGCCAGCAGTTCTAGCGGGAGCTACGAGCAGTACTTC	CASSSSGSYEQYF
TRBV7-2	.	TRBJ2-7	.	TGTGCCAGCAGCCCCGGGGTAATAGGCTACGAGCAGTACTTC	CASSPGVIGYEQYF
TRBV5-1	.	TRBJ2-1	TRBD2	TGCGCCAGCAGCTTGGCCGGACTAGCGCCAGAGCAGTTCTTC	CASSLAGLAPEQFF
TRBV15	.	TRBJ2-2	.	TGTGCCACCAGCAGGGACTCCGGGGAGCTGTTTTTT	CATSRDSGELFF
TRBV19	.	TRBJ2-3	.	TGTGCCAGTAGAACACCGTCCACAGATACGCAGTATTTT	CASRTPSTDTQYF
TRBV15	.	TRBJ2-5	TRBD2	TGTGCCACCAGCAGAGATGCGGGAGGGGGCGGCTTCATCCAGACCCAGTACTTC	CATSRDAGGGGFIQTQYF
TRBV27	.	TRBJ1-2	.	TGTGCCAGCAGTTATCTCTCCGGGGGCTATGGCTACACCTTC	CASSYLSGGYGYTF
TRBV7-2	.	TRBJ1-5	.	TGTGCCAGCAGCATCCTCAATCAGCCCCAGCATTTT	CASSILNQPQHF
TRBV5-1	.	TRBJ2-1	.	TGCGCCAGCAGCATGACTAGTCGTGAGCAGTTCTTC	CASSMTSREQFF